Sequencing of this TCR beta chain was carried out in a study of blood T cell repertoires in COVID-19. Across the study: The origin of the acute and convalescent COVID-19 samples was the United States, Italy and Spain.

The ends were cut back, 0 bases at V and 2 bases at J, with 13 bases in the middle. CDR1 LGHDT and CDR2 YNNKEL come from the germline V gene (reference sequence). The CDR3 contains 17 residues. Original processing notes: Reference gene primer amplification gave nucleated cell count estimates. The table came from immunoSEQ multiplex PCR; TCRdb's copy has only in-frame clones and leaves some out. That table furnishes V, J and clone size, whereas the DNA furnished D and trimming. This sample has some 220,000 clones, with roughly four fifths found just once. Ten or more counts support this clone. V and J are TRBV3-1 (or the pseudogene TRBV3-2) and TRBJ2-2; D might be TRBD2 (5 bases). The sequenced sample was peripheral blood. The TCR comes from a woman aged 30 to 39 who had recovered from COVID-19. The CDR3 nucleotides are TGTGCCAGCAGCCAAGAACGACGACGGGGAAACACCGGGGAGCTGTTTTTT. This translates into CASSQERRRGNTGELFF.